The 9 T cell receptor beta chains listed next were all sequenced from one sample in a study of T cell repertoires in cytomegalovirus infection (dated 2019 in TCRdb). What the treatment or condition label conveys for this sample: in vitro stimulation with specific CMV peptide epitopes to enrich CMV-specific T cells. Sequencing took place on an Illumina HiSeq 1500. TCRdb itself trimmed the public reads at Q25 with fastp, ran MiXCR and retained productive beta chains. Under each unique CDR3 protein, matching rows form one entry showing the most common genes and DNA. The sample includes approximately 310,000 distinct CDR3 sequences, with more than 20% observed a single time. The biggest ten clones account for about 14% of the sample. Antigens of these TCRs are unknown. The sequencing here drew on cultured PBMCs, taken from culture after CMV antigen stimulation. Source of these receptors: a human donor in good health (CMV status not recorded). Some clones in this sample may be carry-over from other donors' samples.

CDR3 loop: CASSGQKSNQPQHF. The CDR3 DNA sequence: TGTGCCAGTAGTGGGCAAAAGAGCAATCAGCCCCAGCATTTT. This chain connects TRBV19 to TRBJ1-5; D gene unclear. Trimming stripped 5 bases from V and 1 base from J, with 9 bases between. The germline V gene has CDR1 LNHDA and CDR2 SQIVND (reference sequence). The CDR3 has 14 amino acids.

The chain links TRBV5-4 to TRBJ2-5; D not certain. The CDR3 length is 13 residues. With 3 bases removed from V and 2 bases from J, the gap between germline ends came to 8 bases. Germline V gives CDR1 SGHNT, CDR2 YYREEE (reference sequence). In DNA, the CDR3 is TGTGCCAGCAGCTCCCCTTTGCAAGAGACCCAGTACTTC. Translation gives CASSSPLQETQYF.

This chain connects TRBV7-2 to TRBJ2-2; the D is unclear. The CDR3 is made up of 14 amino acids. V was clipped by 10 bases and J by 3 bases, with 15 bases between them. From germline, CDR1 is SGHTA and CDR2 FQGNSA. The CDR3 coding sequence is TGTGCCACCCGGGCCGCCCTACACACCGGGGAGCTGTTTTTT. This encodes CATRAALHTGELFF.

This clonotype was counted at least ten times. The genes are TRBV7-2 and TRBJ1-1, with 7 bases matching TRBD1. With 8 bases clipped from V and 6 bases from J, the junction kept 9 bases outside the gene matches. The germline V gene encodes CDR1 SGHTA and CDR2 FQGNSA. CDR3 length: 13 residues. The DNA for the CDR3 is TGTGCCAGCTTACAGGGGAATGAGGCTGAAGCTTTCTTT. The encoded protein is CASLQGNEAEAFF. The full variable domain, completed using reference TRBV7-2 and TRBJ1-1, is GAGVSQSPSNKVTEKGKDVELRCDPISGHTALYWYRQSLGQGLEFLIYFQGNSAPDKSGLPSDRFSAERTGGSVSTLTIQRTQQEDSAVYLCASLQGNEAEAFFGQGTRLTVV.

The chain joins TRBV10-3 to TRBJ1-5; TRBD1 might be the D (6 bases). The ends were cut back, 3 bases at V and 0 bases at J, with 15 bases in the middle. This CDR3 is 17 amino acids long. Germline CDR1 and CDR2: ENHRY and SYGVKD. The CDR3 protein is CAISDIRGPYSNQPQHF. The CDR3 DNA reads as TGTGCCATCAGTGATATCAGGGGACCGTATAGCAATCAGCCCCAGCATTTT.

The chain employs TRBV6-2 or TRBV6-3 and TRBJ2-1, with TRBD2 matching over 7 bases. V was pared by 6 bases and J by 3 bases, with 5 bases of the junction left unmatched. The CDR3 is made up of 14 amino acids. CDR1 and CDR2 (germline): MNHEY, SVGEGT. The CDR3 loop is CASSRTRGYNEQFF. Written as DNA, the CDR3 is TGTGCCAGCAGCCGGACTAGGGGCTACAATGAGCAGTTCTTC.

The J gene is TRBJ2-1, the V gene TRBV29-1; TRBD2 might be the D (5 bases). From germline, CDR1 is SQVTM and CDR2 ANQGSEA. The CDR3 is made up of 12 amino acids. The V end lost 2 bases, the J end lost 7 bases, and 9 bases lay between the germline ends. The DNA for the CDR3 is TGCAGCGTTGAAAAGGGAGTGAATGAGCAGTTCTTC. Translation gives CSVEKGVNEQFF.

The rearrangement links TRBV12-3 or TRBV12-4 to TRBJ1-4; D unclear. The CDR3 covers 15 residues. Trimming pared 5 bases from V and 7 bases from J, leaving 17 bases between. This CDR3 reads CASSAPGRGGEKLFF. The CDR3 DNA sequence: TGTGCCAGCAGTGCCCCTGGGCGGGGTGGTGAAAAACTGTTTTTT.

Worth noting for this clonotype: With a much larger clone just one base away, this may be a read error. The chain carries TRBV7-9 and TRBJ2-3; 14 positions match TRBD2. Germline CDR1 is SEHNR and CDR2 is FQNEAQ (reference sequence). This CDR3 has 19 residues. CDR3 coding DNA: TGTGCCAGCAGCTTAGTTATAGGGACTAGCGGGAGCTTGACAGATGCGCAGTATTTT. As protein: CASSLVIGTSGSLTDAQYF. Based on the CDR3 plus reference TRBV7-9 and TRBJ2-3, the full variable domain is DTGVSQNPRHKITKRGQNVTFRCDPISEHNRLYWYRQTLGQGPEFLTYFQNEAQLEKSRLLSDRFSAERPKGSFSTLEIQRTEQGDSAMYLCASSLVIGTSGSLTDAQYFGPGTRLTVL.